A single sample gave rise to the 25 T cell receptor beta chains below, sequenced in a study of T-cell memory formation after mild COVID-19. Via MiXCR, TCRdb re-called the 5' RACE reads, giving one row per CDR3 protein. The sample yields 200,000 or so distinct CDR3 sequences, roughly 16% seen once. Sample: PBMCs or a T cell subset sorted from them (not recorded which). The receptors were sampled from an adult woman who had mild COVID-19 (a few samples of this study predate the infection). Cell type and time point are not known.

V and J are TRBV18 and TRBJ2-7, with D uncertain. The CDR3 runs 15 residues. Germline CDR1 reads KGHSH; CDR2 reads LQKENI. V lost 3 bases and J lost 6, with 18 bases in between. The CDR3, as DNA: TGTGCCAGCTCACCGGGAAAGCCCAGTCTCTCCGAGCAGTACTTC. As protein: CASSPGKPSLSEQYF. Variable domain in full (rest from reference TRBV18 and TRBJ2-7): NAGVMQNPRHLVRRRGQEARLRCSPMKGHSHVYWYRQLPEEGLKFMVYLQKENIIDESGMPKERFSAEFPKEGPSILRIQQVVRGDSAAYFCASSPGKPSLSEQYFGPGTRLTVT.

The V call is TRBV4-1, the J call TRBJ1-4, with 8 nucleotides matching TRBD1. This CDR3 comprises 13 residues. V dropped 3 bases and J dropped 7; count of bases not matched to a gene: 1. Germline V gene lookup returns CDR1 MGHRA and CDR2 YSYEKL. The CDR3 sequence is CASSQTGVEKLFF. DNA for the CDR3: TGCGCCAGCAGCCAGACAGGGGTTGAAAAACTGTTTTTT.

V gene TRBV7-3 combines with J gene TRBJ2-5, with 14 bases identical to TRBD2. In germline, CDR1 is SGHTA, CDR2 FQGTGA. The CDR3 extends over 16 amino acids. V gave up 4 bases and J gave up 5 bases; unmatched junction bases: 6. This CDR3 is CASSSGLAGARETQYF. The CDR3, as DNA: TGTGCCAGCAGCTCGGGACTAGCGGGAGCCCGGGAGACCCAGTACTTC.

V and J are TRBV10-3 and TRBJ2-3, with TRBD1 matching over 8 bases. The CDR3 sequence is 16 residues long. The trim removed 3 bases at V and 1 base at J, leaving 6 bases unmatched. Germline V CDR1 and CDR2: ENHRY, SYGVKD. The CDR3 DNA is TGTGCCATCAGTGATTCCGACAGGGGAGGCACAGATACGCAGTATTTT. It encodes CAISDSDRGGTDTQYF.

This clonotype was seen a few times. The chain combines TRBV6-5 with TRBJ2-1; TRBD1 or TRBD2 may be the D gene (5 bases each). CDR3 length: 14 residues. V lost 11 bases and J lost 8, with 22 bases in between. Germline CDR1 and CDR2: MNHEY and SVGAGI. CDR3 sequence reads: CASSGHRPGDEQFF. For the CDR3, the DNA is TGTGCCTCAAGTGGACATAGGCCCGGGGATGAGCAGTTCTTC.

This clonotype was seen more than once but under ten times. This chain links TRBV6-5 with TRBJ2-5, with TRBD1 identical over 8 bases. The CDR3 has 15 amino acids. Germline-derived CDR1 and CDR2 are MNHEY and SVGAGI. The junction had 11 bases not matched to a gene; V was cut back by 7 bases and J by 4 bases. CDR3: CASTRGQGSRETQYF. CDR3 DNA: TGTGCCAGCACCCGAGGACAGGGATCACGAGAGACCCAGTACTTC.

This clonotype turned up a few times. The chain couples TRBV6-6 to TRBJ1-5; no reliable D call. The length of the CDR3 is 15 residues. Germline values: CDR1 MNHNY, CDR2 SVGAGI (reference sequence). The ends were cut back, 7 bases at V and 6 bases at J, with 19 bases in the middle. The CDR3 nucleotides are TGTGCCAGCATCTCCGACAAGGGCTGGGGTCAGCCCCAGCATTTT. It is translated as CASISDKGWGQPQHF.

The rearrangement joins TRBV6-5 to TRBJ2-3, with 11 nucleotides matching TRBD2. The CDR3 spans 18 residues. The V and J ends lost 7 bases and 1 base, in that order; junction bases with no gene match: 13. In germline, CDR1 is MNHEY, CDR2 SVGAGI. This CDR3 reads CASKPQASGGLGTDTQYF. CDR3 in DNA: TGTGCCAGCAAGCCTCAAGCTAGCGGGGGGTTGGGCACAGATACGCAGTATTTT.

This clonotype occurred a few times. The V and J genes are TRBV4-1 and TRBJ2-1; 7 bases align to TRBD1. Germline CDR1 is MGHRA and CDR2 is YSYEKL. V lost 1 base, J lost 5 bases, and 8 bases stayed unmatched. The CDR3 covers 16 residues. The CDR3 coding sequence is TGCGCCAGCAGCCAAGCTGGCAGACAGGGAAACAATGAGCAGTTCTTC. Its translation: CASSQAGRQGNNEQFF.

This clonotype was observed a handful of times. The genes are TRBV15 and TRBJ2-4, with 8 bases matching TRBD2. Germline lookup yields CDR1 LNHNV and CDR2 YYDKDF (reference sequence). Unmatched junction bases numbered 12, after V lost 5 bases and J lost 0 bases. CDR3 size: 18 residues. The CDR3 DNA is TGTGCCACCAGCCCCCGTGGTCTAGCGGGTACAGCCAAAAACATTCAGTACTTC. It codes for CATSPRGLAGTAKNIQYF.

The rearrangement joins TRBV15 to TRBJ1-2; 7 nucleotides agree with TRBD1. Per the germline V gene, CDR1 is LNHNV and CDR2 is YYDKDF (reference sequence). This CDR3 has 13 residues. Trimming cost V 4 bases and J 4 bases; bases outside gene matches: 3. The CDR3 is CATSNDRAYGYTF. In DNA, the CDR3 is TGTGCCACCAGCAACGACAGGGCCTATGGCTACACCTTC.

The V gene is TRBV2, the J gene TRBJ2-5; TRBD2 is a possible D gene (6 bases). The CDR3 length is 15 residues. The ends were cut back, 6 bases at V and 5 bases at J, with 19 bases in the middle. From germline, CDR1 is SNHLY and CDR2 FYNNEI. CDR3 coding DNA: TGTGCCAGCAGGGGGGGACCTCCTCTAGCGGAGACCCAGTACTTC. Translating it yields CASRGGPPLAETQYF.

There are a few counts of this clonotype. The chain combines TRBV4-1 with TRBJ2-1; the D is unclear. This CDR3 contains 15 residues. Deletions cut 2 bases from V and 10 bases from J, with 18 bases between. Germline lookup yields CDR1 MGHRA and CDR2 YSYEKL. The CDR3 DNA reads as TGCGCCAGCAGCCAAAAGCCCGGTTTTTTTGGCGAGCAGTTCTTC. Protein: CASSQKPGFFGEQFF.

The V call is TRBV18, the J call TRBJ2-5; D not certain. The CDR3 covers 14 residues. Germline-derived CDR1 and CDR2 are KGHSH and LQKENI. V lost 0 bases and J lost 4, with 9 bases in between. This CDR3 is CASSPPSGRETQYF. CDR3 bases: TGTGCCAGCTCACCACCGTCCGGCCGAGAGACCCAGTACTTC. Supplemented by reference TRBV18 and TRBJ2-5, the full variable domain reads NAGVMQNPRHLVRRRGQEARLRCSPMKGHSHVYWYRQLPEEGLKFMVYLQKENIIDESGMPKERFSAEFPKEGPSILRIQQVVRGDSAAYFCASSPPSGRETQYFGPGTRLLVL.

The chain joins TRBV5-1 to TRBJ2-1, with TRBD2 matching 9 bases. Germline loops: CDR1 SGHRS, CDR2 YFSETQ. V shed 4 bases, J shed 0 bases, and the junction held 14 bases outside the gene matches. CDR3 length: 19 amino acids. The CDR3 region has the DNA TGCGCCAGCAGCCCCCGGCTCGCGGGAGGGATTAGCTCCTACAATGAGCAGTTCTTC. It specifies CASSPRLAGGISSYNEQFF.

The rearrangement uses TRBV12-3 or TRBV12-4 and TRBJ2-4; D uncertain. Trimming pared 6 bases from V and 6 bases from J, leaving 9 bases between. CDR3 length: 12 residues. The DNA of the CDR3 is TGTGCCAGCAGCGGACCGATAAACATTCAGTACTTC. It codes for CASSGPINIQYF.

This sequence joins TRBV12-3 or TRBV12-4 and TRBJ2-2, with D tentatively TRBD1 or TRBD2 (7 bases each). The CDR3 totals 16 residues. V lost 4 bases to trimming and J lost 0 bases, with 12 bases between them. The CDR3 bases are TGTGCCAGCAGTTGGGAGGGGGCGACGAACACCGGGGAGCTGTTTTTT. Protein: CASSWEGATNTGELFF.

This clonotype has only a few counts. The rearrangement joins TRBV12-3 or TRBV12-4 to TRBJ2-1, with D perhaps being TRBD1 or TRBD2 (6 bases each). The CDR3 has 15 residues. V lost 4 bases and J 0 bases, leaving 10 bases between the germline ends. CDR3: CASSSGASSYNEQFF. Here the CDR3 DNA reads TGTGCCAGCAGTTCGGGGGCTAGCTCCTACAATGAGCAGTTCTTC.

This sequence joins TRBV5-1 and TRBJ2-5; D unclear. CDR3 length: 16 residues. The V gene's germline CDR1 is SGHRS and CDR2 YFSETQ. The germline V and J ends were trimmed by 4 bases and 3 bases, with 19 bases remaining between them. Here the CDR3 DNA reads TGCGCCAGCAGCCTGACCCAAAGGGCGAGGAAAGAGACCCAGTACTTC. It yields the protein CASSLTQRARKETQYF.

The J gene is TRBJ2-2, the V gene TRBV29-1; TRBD1 might be the D (5 bases). The V and J ends lost 7 bases and 3 bases respectively, with 15 bases between them. The CDR3 has 14 amino acids. Germline CDR1 SQVTM, CDR2 ANQGSEA. For the CDR3, the DNA is TGCAGCGCACAAGGGGTAACGGACACCGGGGAGCTGTTTTTT. Its translation is CSAQGVTDTGELFF.

This clonotype occurred a few times. This chain uses TRBV20-1 with TRBJ1-1, with 8 bases fitting TRBD1. This CDR3 has 13 amino acids. V was pared by 3 bases and J by 10 bases, with 10 bases of the junction left unmatched. Germline V gene sequence: CDR1 DFQATT, CDR2 SNEGSKA (reference sequence). In DNA, the CDR3 is TGCAGTGCTAGGACGGCAGGGGGCCAAGGAGCTTTCTTT. Translation gives CSARTAGGQGAFF.

The chain recombines TRBV6-5 with TRBJ2-3, with a tentative D call TRBD1 (6 bases). Trimming left V 3 bases short and J 1 base short, with 11 bases between. This CDR3 spans 15 amino acids. Germline values: CDR1 MNHEY, CDR2 SVGAGI. In DNA, the CDR3 is TGTGCCAGCAGTTATGAGGGGGAAGGCACAGATACGCAGTATTTT. Its protein is CASSYEGEGTDTQYF.

A few counts support this clonotype. V gene TRBV5-1 combines with J gene TRBJ2-1; D remains ambiguous. This CDR3 is built from 15 residues. The germline gives CDR1 SGHRS, CDR2 YFSETQ. V lost 2 bases, J lost 4 bases, and 13 bases lay in between. CDR3 DNA: TGCGCCAGCAGCTTCGTCCCGAAGGGATACAATGAGCAGTTCTTC. This encodes CASSFVPKGYNEQFF.

The rearrangement links TRBV5-1 to TRBJ2-7; D gene unclear. Germline V gene lookup returns CDR1 SGHRS and CDR2 YFSETQ. Between the trimmed V and J ends, which lost 0 bases and 5 bases, there was a span of 12 bases. CDR3 length: 14 amino acids. The CDR3 loop is CASSLVPSDHEQYF. The CDR3 DNA follows: TGCGCCAGCAGCTTGGTCCCGAGCGACCACGAGCAGTACTTC. Variable domain in full (rest from reference TRBV5-1 and TRBJ2-7): KAGVTQTPRYLIKTRGQQVTLSCSPISGHRSVSWYQQTPGQGLQFLFEYFSETQRNKGNFPGRFSGRQFSNSRSEMNVSTLELGDSALYLCASSLVPSDHEQYFGPGTRLTVT.

There are a few counts of this clonotype. CDR3 residues: CASRAMGEQYF. Written as DNA, the CDR3 is TGTGCCAGCAGAGCAATGGGGGAGCAGTACTTC. The chain joins TRBV7-2 to TRBJ2-7; D remains ambiguous. The CDR3 contains 11 residues. In germline, CDR1 is SGHTA, CDR2 FQGNSA. Trimming removed 6 bases at V and 7 bases at J, with 10 bases between.